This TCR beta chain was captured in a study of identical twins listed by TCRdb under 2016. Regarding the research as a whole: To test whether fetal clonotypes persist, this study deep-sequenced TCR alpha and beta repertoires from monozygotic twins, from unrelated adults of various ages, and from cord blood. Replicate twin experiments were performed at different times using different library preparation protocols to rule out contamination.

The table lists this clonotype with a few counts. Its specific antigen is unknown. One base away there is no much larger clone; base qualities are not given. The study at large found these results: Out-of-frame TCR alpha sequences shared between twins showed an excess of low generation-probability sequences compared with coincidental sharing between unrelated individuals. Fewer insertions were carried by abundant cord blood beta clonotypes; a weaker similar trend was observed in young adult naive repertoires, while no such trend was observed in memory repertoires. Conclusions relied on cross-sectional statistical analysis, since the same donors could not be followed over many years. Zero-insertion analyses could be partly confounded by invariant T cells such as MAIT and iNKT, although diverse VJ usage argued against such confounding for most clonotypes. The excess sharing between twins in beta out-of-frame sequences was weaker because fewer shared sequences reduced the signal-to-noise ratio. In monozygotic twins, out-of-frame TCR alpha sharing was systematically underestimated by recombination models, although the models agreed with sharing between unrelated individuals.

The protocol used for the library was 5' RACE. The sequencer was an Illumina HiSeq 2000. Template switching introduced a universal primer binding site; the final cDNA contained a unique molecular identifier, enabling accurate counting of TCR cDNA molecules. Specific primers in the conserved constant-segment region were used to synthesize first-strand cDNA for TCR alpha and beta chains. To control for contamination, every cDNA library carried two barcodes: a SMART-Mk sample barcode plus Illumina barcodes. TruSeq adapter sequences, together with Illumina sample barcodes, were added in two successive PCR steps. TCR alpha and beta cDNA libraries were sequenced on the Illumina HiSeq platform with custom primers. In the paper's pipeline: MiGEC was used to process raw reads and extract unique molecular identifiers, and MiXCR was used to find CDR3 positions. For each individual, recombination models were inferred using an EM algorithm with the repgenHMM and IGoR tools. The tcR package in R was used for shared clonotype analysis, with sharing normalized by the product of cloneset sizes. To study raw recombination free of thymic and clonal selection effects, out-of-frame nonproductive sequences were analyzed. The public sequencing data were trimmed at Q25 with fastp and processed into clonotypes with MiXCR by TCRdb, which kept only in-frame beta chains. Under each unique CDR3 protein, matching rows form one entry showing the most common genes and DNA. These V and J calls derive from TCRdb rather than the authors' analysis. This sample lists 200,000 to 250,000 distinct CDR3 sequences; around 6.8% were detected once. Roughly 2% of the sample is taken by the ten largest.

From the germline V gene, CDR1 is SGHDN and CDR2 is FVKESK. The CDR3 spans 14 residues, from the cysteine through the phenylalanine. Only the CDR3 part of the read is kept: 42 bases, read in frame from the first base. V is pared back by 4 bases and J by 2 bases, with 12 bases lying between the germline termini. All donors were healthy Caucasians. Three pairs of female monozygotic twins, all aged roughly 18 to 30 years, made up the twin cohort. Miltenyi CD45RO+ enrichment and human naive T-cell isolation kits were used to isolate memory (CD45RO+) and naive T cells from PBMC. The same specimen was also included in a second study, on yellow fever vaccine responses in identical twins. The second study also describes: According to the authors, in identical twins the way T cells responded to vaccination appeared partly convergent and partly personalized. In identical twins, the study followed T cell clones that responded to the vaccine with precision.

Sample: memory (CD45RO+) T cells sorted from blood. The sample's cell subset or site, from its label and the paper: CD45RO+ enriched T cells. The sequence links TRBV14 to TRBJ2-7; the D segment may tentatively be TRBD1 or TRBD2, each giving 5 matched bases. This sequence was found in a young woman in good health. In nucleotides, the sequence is TGTGCCAGCAGCCCCCGGGACCGACCCTACGAGCAGTACTTC. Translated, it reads CASSPRDRPYEQYF. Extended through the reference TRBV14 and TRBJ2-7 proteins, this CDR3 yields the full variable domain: EAGVTQFPSHSVIEKGQTVTLRCDPISGHDNLYWYRRVMGKEIKFLLHFVKESKQDESGMPNNRFLAERTGGTYSTLKVQPAELEDSGVYFCASSPRDRPYEQYFGPGTRLTVT.